These 8 T cell receptor beta chains were sequenced from one sample in a study of vaccination and CD4 T cells after COVID-19. CD4+ T cells that had been cultured provided DNA sequenced with the Oncomine TCR Beta short-read assay. In TCRdb, the PCR reads were re-called with MiXCR into one record per CDR3 protein. The table shows over 5,000 distinct CDR3 sequences, with around 42% occurring only once. No antigen has been identified for these receptors. Treatment of the sample: roughly ten-day PBMC culture with coronavirus spike peptide pools or control peptides (ViraFEST assay). What was sequenced was CD4+ T cells from blood, cultured in vitro. The receptors were gathered from a human donor who had recovered from COVID-19.

The chain employs TRBV4-1 and TRBJ2-1, with 11 bases aligning to TRBD1. V was clipped by 4 bases and J by 6 bases; unmatched bases: 2. This CDR3 spans 14 amino acids. The germline gives CDR1 MGHRA, CDR2 YSYEKL. The CDR3 DNA reads as TGCGCCAGCAGCCCCGGGACAGGGGGCAATGAGCAGTTCTTC. Its protein is CASSPGTGGNEQFF.

The chain is built from TRBV20-1 and TRBJ2-1; maybe TRBD2 (5 bases). V lost 0 bases and J 0 bases, leaving 12 bases between the germline ends. CDR3 length: 16 amino acids. Per the germline V gene, CDR1 is DFQATT and CDR2 is SNEGSKA (reference sequence). CDR3 sequence (DNA): TGCAGTGCTAGAGATAGGACGGGGAGCTCCTACAATGAGCAGTTCTTC. It yields the protein CSARDRTGSSYNEQFF.

The J gene is TRBJ2-1, the V gene TRBV5-8; TRBD2 might be the D (5 bases). This CDR3 spans 15 amino acids. The V gene's germline CDR1 is SGHTS and CDR2 YDEGEE. Trimming cost V 4 bases and J 3 bases, with 14 bases left between them. The CDR3 region has the DNA TGTGCCAGCAGCCCTCGGAGGCTGGTCTACAATGAGCAGTTCTTC. This sequence encodes CASSPRRLVYNEQFF.

This clonotype appeared a few times. The rearrangement links TRBV20-1 to TRBJ1-2, with TRBD1 identical over 7 bases. V was pared by 5 bases and J by 2 bases, with 2 bases of the junction left unmatched. This CDR3 comprises 12 residues. Germline CDR1 reads DFQATT; CDR2 reads SNEGSKA (reference sequence). The CDR3, as DNA: TGCAGTGCTCAGGACAGGAACTATGGCTACACCTTC. Protein: CSAQDRNYGYTF.

This clonotype has more than one count but fewer than ten. The chain has TRBV6-1 and TRBJ1-1, with D possibly matching TRBD1 (6 bases). V lost 6 bases, J lost 5 bases, and 16 bases lay in between. This CDR3 region has 14 residues. Germline CDR1 is MNHNS and CDR2 is SASEGT. Here the CDR3 reads CASRGGRGETEAFF. The CDR3 bases are TGTGCCAGCAGGGGGGGGCGAGGGGAGACTGAAGCTTTCTTT.

V gene TRBV7-9 combines with J gene TRBJ2-6, with D possibly being TRBD1 (5 bases). Germline V gene data show CDR1 as SEHNR and CDR2 as FQNEAQ (reference sequence). The CDR3 runs 17 residues. Trimming took 11 bases from V and 2 from J, leaving 22 bases between them. As DNA, the CDR3 is TGTGCCGGGCGGCGGAGCAGGGAATCAACTGGGGCCAACGTCCTGACTTTC. It codes for CAGRRSRESTGANVLTF. The whole variable domain, remainder taken from reference TRBV7-9 and TRBJ2-6, is DTGVSQNPRHKITKRGQNVTFRCDPISEHNRLYWYRQTLGQGPEFLTYFQNEAQLEKSRLLSDRFSAERPKGSFSTLEIQRTEQGDSAMYLCAGRRSRESTGANVLTFGAGSRLTVL.

This clonotype was observed a handful of times. The chain couples TRBV6-1 to TRBJ1-5, with a weak D call TRBD1 (5 bases). From germline, CDR1 is MNHNS and CDR2 SASEGT. This CDR3 is built from 13 residues. V was clipped by 8 bases and J by 4 bases, with 12 bases between them. CDR3 DNA sequence: TGTGCCAGCGGAATCAGGGAGAATCAGCCCCAGCATTTT. It encodes CASGIRENQPQHF.

V is TRBV20-1 and J is TRBJ1-1, with no clear D. V shed 1 base and J shed 9 bases, with 18 bases lying between them. This CDR3 has 14 residues. CDR1 is DFQATT, CDR2 SNEGSKA, per germline (reference sequence). The DNA for the CDR3 is TGCAGTGCTAGAGTTATAAGGGTCCCTACTCAAGCTTTCTTT. Its protein product is CSARVIRVPTQAFF.